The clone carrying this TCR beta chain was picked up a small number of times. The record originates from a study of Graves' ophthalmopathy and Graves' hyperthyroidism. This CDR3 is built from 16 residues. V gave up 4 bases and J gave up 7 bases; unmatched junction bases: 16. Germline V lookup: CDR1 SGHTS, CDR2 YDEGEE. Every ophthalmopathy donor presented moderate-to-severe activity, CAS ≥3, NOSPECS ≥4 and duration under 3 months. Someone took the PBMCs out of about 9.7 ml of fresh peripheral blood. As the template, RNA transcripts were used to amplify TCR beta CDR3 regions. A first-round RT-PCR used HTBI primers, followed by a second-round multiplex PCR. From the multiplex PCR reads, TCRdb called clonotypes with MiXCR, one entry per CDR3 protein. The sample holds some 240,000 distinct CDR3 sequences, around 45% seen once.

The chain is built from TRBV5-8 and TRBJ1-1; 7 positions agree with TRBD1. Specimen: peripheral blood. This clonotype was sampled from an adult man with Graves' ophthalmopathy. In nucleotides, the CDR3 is TGTGCCAGCAGCCTCCTTATCCGACAGGGCGGGAATGAAGCTTTCTTT. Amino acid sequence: CASSLLIRQGGNEAFF.